This T cell receptor beta chain appears in the sequencing data of a study of blood T cell repertoires in COVID-19. Original analysis: Estimation of nucleated cell counts relied on the amplification of reference gene primers. The data were produced by immunoSEQ multiplex PCR, yet TCRdb's version contains in-frame clones alone and is incomplete. V and J calls and clone size are copied from that table; D and trimming were computed from the DNA. The sample contains more than 75,000 clones, 70% to 90% of which appear only once. Per the germline V gene, CDR1 is MGHRA and CDR2 is YSYEKL. The CDR3 covers 12 residues. V gave up 3 bases and J gave up 5 bases, with 7 bases separating them.

The sequencing input was peripheral blood. The rearrangement uses TRBV4-1 and TRBJ1-2; D ambiguous. The receptor comes from a man aged 80 or over with active or convalescent COVID-19. This chain's CDR3 is CASSQEKYGYTF. CDR3 sequence (DNA): TGCGCCAGCAGCCAGGAGAAGTATGGCTACACCTTC.